The rows below give T cell receptor beta chains drawn from one sample of a study of CD8+ T cells in alopecia areata. Data came from immunoSEQ multiplex PCR; TCRdb stores just in-frame clones and leaves some out. The data show 30,000 to 35,000 clones, approximately 60% seen once. Sequences were obtained from NKG2D-high CD8+ T cells sorted from blood. The receptors here all came from a human donor with alopecia areata. The CDR3 runs from the conserved cysteine through the conserved F or W.

>TRBV27
CASSWGGASVPYEQYF
>TRBV28
CASSLGGREGYEQYF
>TRBV9
CASSVDGDHNEQFF
>TRBV20-1
CSAREGYEQYF
>TRBV5-6
CAGSLGGQPQHF
>TRBV7-2
CASSSTTSFKETQYF
>TRBV29-1
CSVSRGREQYF
>TRBV29-1
CSVPGRLGGYTF
>TRBV5-1
CASSWGYEQYF
>TRBV7-2
CASSLVGTDTQYF
>TRBV7-9
CASRSGGTDYEQYF
>TRBV9
CASSAGLAGDTQYF
>TRBV7-2
CASSLRDTPNEKLFF
>TRBV7-9
CASSQRGRGQLYEQYF
>TRBV28
CASSFTTGTAFTNYGYTF
>TRBV20-1
CSAGDSTTF
>TRBV7-9
CASSLGLTPTQETQYF
>TRBV28
CASSQTYNEQFF
>TRBV4-1
CASSQDGPAGGVGDTQYF
>TRBV11-3
CASATSGSEQYF
>TRBV7-8
CASSPGGYEQYF
>TRBV9
CASSPPGPQETQYF
>TRBV6-5
CASSYSNRANTEAFF
>TRBV28
CASTETGRYEQYF
>TRBV29-1
CSVEDREGPGSYEQYF
>TRBV13
CASSSGLAGVEQFF
>TRBV13
CASSLLNTGELFF
>TRBV7-2
CASSLVEGEAYNEQFF
>TRBV27
CASSWAGSDEQYF
>TRBV4-1
CASSQTATGELFF
>TRBV19
CASRSYEQYF
>TRBV5-4
CASSFLERNTEAFF
>TRBV2
CASRELAGAYEQYF
>TRBV29-1
CSVGAGTGTGANVLTF
>TRBV28
CASSFGGRSSDTQYF
>TRBV27
CASSLAGKIINEQFF
>TRBV7-9
CASSLGGNGYEQYF
>TRBV29-1
CSVGTSGRGTGELFF
>TRBV5-1
CASSGRGQGAYEQYF
>TRBV5-4
CASSLRDSYEQYF
>TRBV7-9
CASSPSGGITDTQYF
>TRBV28
CASSPFRLTGTDTTDTQYF
>TRBV6-4
CASSDSSGRVLDEQFF
>TRBV19
CASSNRAGEQYF
>TRBV7-9
CASSWNRLKELFF
>TRBV5-1
CASSPEGTDTQYF
>TRBV6-5
CASSYGWAGTDTQYF
>TRBV30
CAWKDRASPEQYF
>TRBV29-1
CSGDGVGDEGSYNEQFF
>TRBV13
CASSAGRGETDTQYF
>TRBV29-1
CSVLFGPQGEQYF
>TRBV2
CASSPTGGPNYGYTF
>TRBV15
CATSRVAGEEQFF
>TRBV4-1
CASSQGLAGGPPYNEQFF